This TCR beta chain was identified in a study of cytomegalovirus exposure and HLA in healthy donors. Primers for the PCR totalled 60 Vbeta and 13 Jbeta. Using immunoSEQ multiplex PCR, the repertoire was profiled, and TCRdb retains in-frame clones only, with some absent. The table includes approximately 190,000 clones, roughly 70% detected once. The donors gave bone marrow, and they were healthy. This clonotype originated in a man aged 35 to 55 in good health and CMV-seropositive. Sequences were obtained from PBMCs.

The chain's CDR3 is CANRVREGHTEAFF. CDR3 DNA sequence: TGTGCCAACCGCGTGAGGGAGGGGCACACTGAAGCTTTCTTT. The chain uses TRBV2 and TRBJ1-1; weak D call: TRBD1 (5 bases). Germline V gene sequence: CDR1 SNHLY, CDR2 FYNNEI. Trimming cost V 10 bases and J 3 bases, with 18 bases left between them. The CDR3 runs 14 residues.